The T cell receptor beta chain under discussion was sequenced for a study of blood T cell repertoires in COVID-19. Study background: Acute and convalescent COVID-19 specimens originated in the United States, Italy and Spain. PBMCs, B-cell-depleted T cells, or T cells were the source of the cDNA or gDNA that made up the material.

The junction had 7 bases not matched to a gene; V was cut back by 3 bases and J by 5 bases. CDR3 length equals 17 residues. Germline CDR1 reads SGHAT; CDR2 reads FQNNGV. As originally analysed: Cell counts per sample came from amplifying reference gene primers. Measured with immunoSEQ multiplex PCR; TCRdb has only the in-frame clones, and not every one. The V and J calls and clone size were taken over from that table, and D and trimming were inferred from the DNA. There are about 25,000 clones in the sample; roughly 84% occur only once, and about 8.3% lies in the top ten. The J gene is TRBJ2-1, the V gene TRBV11-2; 13 bases agree with TRBD2. The receptor was isolated from a man aged 45-65 years with active COVID-19. Sequenced: peripheral blood. The CDR3 DNA follows: TGTGCCAGCAGCTTCGGCCTACTAGCGGGAGGGGACAATGAGCAGTTCTTC. It translates to CASSFGLLAGGDNEQFF.